In its sample, the clone carrying this TCR beta chain was seen once. These data originate in a study of sequential checkpoint blockade in melanoma. The table came from immunoSEQ multiplex PCR; TCRdb's copy has only in-frame clones and leaves some out. The sample contains around 20,000 clones, roughly 76% of which appear only once. Germline V gene sequence: CDR1 SGHAT, CDR2 FQNNGV. The CDR3 has 15 residues. V was pared by 4 bases and J by 3 bases, with 3 bases of the junction left unmatched. Sample treatment: randomized to nivolumab then ipilimumab (arm A) or the reverse (arm B). V gene TRBV11-2 combines with J gene TRBJ2-2; 9 nucleotides align to TRBD1. The input for sequencing was CD8+ T cells sorted from blood (inferred from file names), taken from a patient given nivolumab and ipilimumab in sequence. The source is a human donor with melanoma. The CDR3 protein is CASSSQGADTGELFF. CDR3 DNA sequence: TGTGCCAGCAGCTCACAGGGGGCGGACACCGGGGAGCTGTTTTTT.